The clone carrying this T cell receptor beta chain was seen a handful of times. Study processing details: By means of reference gene primer amplification, nucleated cell counts were estimated. TCRdb keeps only in-frame clones here, not all; method: immunoSEQ multiplex PCR. V and J calls plus clone size are reproduced from that table; the DNA served to infer D and trimming. The profile shows around 100,000 clones, roughly 90% of them singletons. These data belong to a study of blood T cell repertoires in COVID-19. Trimming took 5 bases from V and 2 from J, leaving 10 bases between them. In germline, CDR1 is SEHNR, CDR2 FQNEAQ (reference sequence). The CDR3 runs 14 residues.

The origin of this receptor is a man in his fifties or sixties with active COVID-19. Sequencing input: peripheral blood. The chain has TRBV7-9 and TRBJ1-5; no definite D call. The CDR3 DNA is TGTGCCAGCAGCAGCGATGGCCGCAATCAGCCCCAGCATTTT. This translates into CASSSDGRNQPQHF.